Listed here is a single T cell receptor beta chain. Its antigen is unknown. The sample is drawn from a study of T cells after yellow fever vaccination. Background on the study: It was SMART-Seq v4 Ultra Low Input that prepared the fractions with low cell numbers. Overall study findings and caveats: Clones that expanded after primary vaccination mostly reappeared after the booster (96% CD4, 80% to 90% CD8).

This CDR3 spans 12 amino acids. Germline V gene sequence: CDR1 DFQATT, CDR2 SNEGSKA (reference sequence). V lost 4 bases, J lost 2 bases, and 9 bases lay in between. It was through 5'RACE template switching that TCR cDNA was made, with a universal primer site and UMIs added. Each CDR3 protein gets one entry after TCRdb re-called the 5' RACE reads with MiXCR. The sample shows nearly 350,000 distinct CDR3 sequences, 8% to 9.5% of them seen only once. The sequenced sample was PBMCs, obtained 35 to 50 days after the first yellow fever vaccination. The chain links TRBV20-1 to TRBJ2-7; D is unresolved. The receptor's source is a man aged 18 to 29 who received the YFV17D yellow fever vaccine. CDR3 amino acids: CSANYGAYEQYV. The CDR3 nucleotides read TGCAGTGCTAATTACGGAGCCTACGAGCAGTACGTC.